This TCR beta chain was found in a study of blood T cell repertoires in COVID-19. Recovery among Cohort 3 donors was established by two negative PCRs, clearance, or symptom resolution. The data were produced by immunoSEQ multiplex PCR, yet TCRdb's version contains in-frame clones alone and is incomplete. Among some 510,000 clones, around 89% were seen once, and the ten largest hold 1.5% to 2%. V lost 5 bases, J lost 4 bases, and 29 bases lay in between. The germline V gene has CDR1 WSHSY and CDR2 SAAADI. This CDR3 contains 20 residues. The receptor comes from a woman between 40 and 50 years old who had recovered from COVID-19. The chain is built from TRBV10-2 and TRBJ2-2, with D perhaps matching TRBD2 (5 bases). Sequenced: PBMCs or T cells enriched from blood (not recorded which). The CDR3 is CASSRPFGRAAFSGTGELFF. The CDR3 nucleotides read TGCGCCAGCAGTCGACCGTTCGGGCGGGCGGCCTTTAGTGGCACCGGGGAGCTGTTTTTT.